This T cell receptor beta chain was identified during a study of blood T cell repertoires in COVID-19. For the study at large: Specimens from acute and convalescent COVID-19 originated in the United States, Italy and Spain. PBMCs, B-cell-depleted T cells, or T cells provided the cDNA or gDNA that made up the material.

With V trimmed by 4 bases and J by 5 bases, 2 bases remained unmatched. CDR3 length: 15 residues. CDR1 and CDR2 from the germline V gene are MRHNA and SNTAGT. Original processing methods: How many nucleated cells were present was estimated from reference gene primer amplification. The method was immunoSEQ multiplex PCR; TCRdb's version includes in-frame clones alone and lacks a portion of them. V and J calls and clone size are as listed in that table; D and trimming were resolved from the DNA. Of some 80,000 clones listed, 84% were seen once; the top ten hold around 3.4%. Source material: peripheral blood. The origin of this receptor is a man between 50 and 59 years old with acute or convalescent COVID-19. The gene calls are TRBV6-4 and TRBJ2-1; the match to TRBD2 covers 13 bases. CDR3 nucleotides: TGTGCCAGCAGTGGGACTAGCGGGGGCCACAATGAGCAGTTCTTC. The encoded protein is CASSGTSGGHNEQFF.